This TCR beta chain was recorded in a study of cytomegalovirus exposure and HLA in healthy donors. Overall study findings and caveats: Later work associated roughly 15,000 TCR beta sequences with HLA alleles at 0.05 false discovery rate. Earlier analysis found most TCR beta V segments productive about 90% or about 30% of the time. In a later analysis, a genetic analysis reported fewer productive-TCR N-insertions in an Asian-associated ancestry cluster than the cohort average. Immune exposure data for these donors was limited to CMV serostatus.

The V end lost 1 base, the J end lost 7 bases, and 11 bases lay between the germline ends. From germline, CDR1 is SGHAT and CDR2 FQNNGV. The CDR3 runs to 14 residues. As for this clone: Antigen unknown.

With 60 Vbeta and 13 Jbeta primers, the PCR was carried out. Profiled with immunoSEQ multiplex PCR; TCRdb holds only in-frame clones, not every one. Here the sample spans about 180,000 clones, under 85% being singletons. The receptor was isolated from a human donor in good health. The sequenced sample consisted of PBMCs. This chain connects TRBV11-2 to TRBJ1-5; D is uncertain. CDR3 region: CASSLAAGTQPQHF. In DNA, the CDR3 is TGTGCCAGCAGCTTAGCTGCAGGCACACAGCCCCAGCATTTT.